This T cell receptor beta chain was sequenced in a study of cytomegalovirus exposure and HLA in healthy donors. V lost 1 base and J lost 10, with 10 bases in between. Germline CDR1 is SEHNR and CDR2 is FQNEAQ (reference sequence). CDR3 length: 12 amino acids. In its sample, this clone was seen a few times. What it binds is unknown. The study, taken as a whole, reports: It was about 150 TCR beta chains that were listed as cytomegalovirus-associated. Immune exposure information comprised only CMV serostatus.

The PCR was carried out with 60 Vbeta primers and 13 Jbeta primers. Using immunoSEQ multiplex PCR, the repertoire was profiled, and TCRdb retains in-frame clones only, with some absent. This table has roughly 140,000 clones, about four fifths appearing once. Material for sequencing was PBMCs. This clonotype was sampled from a man aged 40-50 years in good health and CMV-seropositive. V is TRBV7-9 and J is TRBJ2-5, with a weak D call TRBD1 (6 bases). DNA of the CDR3: TGTGCCAGCAGCTTAGGGGACACAGGCCAGTACTTC. Its protein product is CASSLGDTGQYF.